This TCR beta chain is drawn from a study of T cells in Graves' hyperthyroidism and ophthalmopathy (dated by TCRdb to the late 2010s). Describing the broader study: Peripheral blood was sampled at the time of initial diagnosis, prior to any treatment. A discovery cohort of 95 to 100 patients, about 40 with Graves' ophthalmopathy and over 55 with stable Graves' hyperthyroidism, was used to find distinguishing TCR V-J signatures. Prospective prediction of ophthalmopathy was tested in an independent validation cohort of some 19 hyperthyroidism patients and around 16 patients who later progressed to ophthalmopathy. The roughly 100 discovery patients were randomly divided into training and test sets at a 7:3 ratio. The study also compared thyroid tissue and blood T-cell repertoires from five or six Graves' hyperthyroidism patients. After blood sampling, hyperthyroidism patients were treated with methimazole at a starting dose of 30 mg daily, and ophthalmopathy patients were treated with high-dose intravenous methylprednisolone. The paper describes TCR Vbeta CDR3 sequencing of some 130 peripheral blood samples, made up of 43 ophthalmopathy patients, roughly 75 hyperthyroidism patients and roughly 17 progressor patients.

The TCR beta CDR3 regions were amplified from the RNA transcripts. A first-round RT-PCR of the TCR CDR3 used the HTBI primer set with the Qiagen OneStep RT-PCR kit. The libraries were constructed in a second round of multiplex PCR and then size-selected and purified. Paired-end sequencing of the libraries was performed with 100 bp reads on an Illumina HiSeq2000. On the authors' methods: SOAPnuke was used to process the raw data, throwing out any read that contained adapters or uncalled bases, had a mean Phred below 15, or lacked an exact constant-primer or identifier match. COPE v1.2.5 was used to merge the high-quality paired reads, and each unique nucleotide sequence was defined as a clonotype. Clonotypes were aligned to IMGT TRBV, TRBD and TRBJ reference segments using MiTCR v1.1. The analysis was restricted to V-J combinations with a frequency above 0.0001, which together covered approximately 99% of the repertoires. The TCS score was defined as the ratio of F50 (clonal expansion) to E x V (chaos), calculated using BLOSUM62-based TCRdist between CDR3 peptides within each V-J. Welch's t-statistics and random forest reduced roughly 500 V-J features to 13, which were used in a naive Bayes classifier (R e1071). TCRdb trimmed the raw reads at Q25, called clones with MiXCR and kept productive beta chains. Duplicate CDR3 protein sequences are folded into a single record with the most common DNA and genes. TCRdb, rather than the study authors, made the V and J calls. For this sample the table gives around 700,000 distinct CDR3 sequences, of which roughly 20% were detected only once. The top ten clonotypes cover 16% of the sample.

This clonotype was picked up many times. The clone's antigen remains unknown. No base qualities exist here, and no much larger clone lies one base off it. The hyperthyroidism patients were between 18 and 65 years old and newly diagnosed, with a disease duration of less than 2 months. Any patient with an uncontrolled infection, another autoimmune disease, pregnancy or lactation was excluded. Diagnoses were based on clinical symptoms, serum thyroxine and TRAb, thyroid ultrasound and orbital computed tomography. Blood from progressor patients was drawn when they were first diagnosed with hyperthyroidism, before any ophthalmopathy symptoms appeared. PBMCs were separated from 10 ml of fresh peripheral blood using Ficoll-Paque density gradient centrifugation. Progressor patients were first diagnosed with Graves' hyperthyroidism and then developed ophthalmopathy during follow-up. Total RNA was extracted using Trizol reagent, and RNA quality was assessed on an Agilent 2100 Bioanalyzer.

Counted from cysteine to phenylalanine, this CDR3 has 14 amino acids. Only the CDR3 portion is preserved as DNA: 42 bases, with reading frame beginning at the first base. CDR1 and CDR2, per the germline V gene, are SNHLY and FYNNEI. Cut back by 1 base and 5 bases, the V and J ends lie 11 bases apart. General study outcomes and caveats: Ophthalmopathy was separated from stable hyperthyroidism by a 13 V-J signature model, with 87.88% sensitivity and around 81% specificity obtained in cross-validation and 80%/75% obtained in testing. Sample size was not statistically predetermined, and blinding of investigators to group allocation was not performed. In validation, progression to ophthalmopathy was predicted by the model with 65% to 71% sensitivity and 72.22% specificity, a median of approximately 6.5 months before onset. Most expanded thyroid clonotypes (frequency above 0.001) were also detected in blood, suggesting blood repertoires may reflect thyroid immune responses.

The sequence joins TRBV2 to TRBJ1-1; there is no confident call for the D gene. The receptor's source is a woman between 50 and 59 years old with Graves' hyperthyroidism that later progressed to Graves' ophthalmopathy. Input material: blood. The nucleotide sequence reads as follows: TGTGCCAGCAGTGAAGGATACTCGGGAACTGAAGCTTTCTTT. Its protein product is CASSEGYSGTEAFF. Here the CDR3 is joined to the reference TRBV2 and TRBJ1-1 genes, and the full variable domain is: EPEVTQTPSHQVTQMGQEVILRCVPISNHLYFYWYRQILGQKVEFLVSFYNNEISEKSEIFDDQFSVERPDGSNFTLKIRSTKLEDSAMYFCASSEGYSGTEAFFGQGTRLTVV.